The sequence of this T cell receptor (beta chain) was determined in a study of cytomegalovirus exposure and HLA in healthy donors. Findings and caveats of the study: Fewer than 200 TCR beta chains were listed as cytomegalovirus-associated. For most TCR beta V segments, an earlier analysis put the productive rate at about 90% or about 30% of the time.

Trimming left V 6 bases short and J 2 bases short, with 4 bases between. There are 11 residues in the CDR3. Germline lookup yields CDR1 MNHNY and CDR2 SVGAGI (reference sequence). The study ran its PCR with 60 Vbeta and 13 Jbeta primers. Assay: immunoSEQ multiplex PCR; the TCRdb copy retains only in-frame clones and omits some. Of 130,000 or so clones listed, roughly 80% are singletons. A remark on this clone: The antigen is not known.

Input material: PBMCs. This sequence originates from a man aged 35 to 55 in good health and CMV-seronegative. The rearrangement links TRBV6-6 to TRBJ1-1; D gene unclear. CDR3 nucleotides: TGTGCCAGCAGCCGTAACACTGAAGCTTTCTTT. It is translated as CASSRNTEAFF.